This T cell receptor beta chain was obtained from a study of vaccination effects on CD4 cells after COVID-19. As for the study in general: Sequencing in the ViraFEST assay came after antigen-specific CD4+ T cells had been expanded with viral peptide pools, which were used to stimulate PBMC.

Comments on this clone: Its antigen is unknown.

Some clones are missing from TCRdb's copy, which holds only in-frame ones; the method was immunoSEQ multiplex PCR. Here the sample spans fewer than 75,000 clones, around four fifths being singletons. Between days 10 and 11 of culture, CD4+ T cells were separated out. Two-dose vaccination with either BNT162b2 or mRNA-1273 was given to the participants. V gave up 5 bases and J gave up 2 bases; unmatched junction bases: 7. CDR1 and CDR2 (germline): SGHVS, FNYEAQ. The CDR3 has 15 residues. Sequenced material: CD4+ T cells from PBMCs cultured without peptide, taken after COVID-19 vaccination. The TCR was taken from a human donor who received a COVID-19 vaccine. The chain uses TRBV7-6 and TRBJ1-2, with 8 bases aligning to TRBD1. The CDR3 here is CASSPRTGPNYGYTF. The CDR3 region has the DNA TGTGCCAGCAGCCCCAGGACAGGGCCCAACTATGGCTACACCTTC.